The 21 T cell receptor beta chains given below trace back to one sample, sequenced in a study of identical twins. TCRdb independently ran MiXCR on the 5' RACE reads; one entry per CDR3 protein. The sample has 1,800,000 or so distinct CDR3 sequences; roughly 35% are singletons. The sequencing sample was made of cord blood. All receptors come from a newborn girl in good health.

This chain joins TRBV20-1 and TRBJ2-7; 8 bases map to TRBD2. V lost 3 bases and J lost 1; bases outside the gene matches: 8. CDR1 is DFQATT and CDR2 is SNEGSKA in the germline V gene (reference sequence). The CDR3 is 15 residues long. CDR3 protein: CSARKRESGSYEQYF. The CDR3 DNA sequence: TGCAGTGCTAGGAAGCGGGAGAGTGGATCCTACGAGCAGTACTTC.

In regard to this clonotype: A read error is possible here, since a much larger clone lies one base away. CDR3 residues: CSVSRAAGETQYF. The CDR3 nucleotides read TGCAGCGTTTCACGAGCTGCGGGGGAGACCCAGTACTTC. The chain links TRBV29-1 to TRBJ2-5, with TRBD2 as a possible D gene (6 bases). The CDR3 covers 13 residues. Between the trimmed V and J ends, which lost 5 bases and 5 bases, there was a span of 15 bases. From germline, CDR1 is SQVTM and CDR2 ANQGSEA.

This clonotype turned up a few times. The rearrangement links TRBV6-1 to TRBJ2-3; the match to TRBD1 covers 10 bases. The CDR3 is 15 amino acids. V shed 9 bases, J shed 6 bases, and the junction held 12 bases outside the gene matches. CDR1 and CDR2 (germline): MNHNS, SASEGT. CDR3 in DNA: TGTGCCAGTGCGTTTGAGGACAGGGGGTTTGATACGCAGTATTTT. Translating gives CASAFEDRGFDTQYF.

This rearrangement joins TRBV12-3 or TRBV12-4 to TRBJ1-5; a possible D gene is TRBD1 (5 bases). Trimming took 5 bases from V and 5 from J, leaving 16 bases between them. The CDR3 extends over 15 amino acids. The DNA for the CDR3 is TGTGCCAGCAGTGCTTTATGGGGGGACGATCAGCCCCAGCATTTT. Its translation is CASSALWGDDQPQHF.

The chain links TRBV7-9 to TRBJ2-1; TRBD2 agrees at 7 bases. The trim removed 5 bases at V and 8 bases at J, leaving 12 bases unmatched. Germline values: CDR1 SEHNR, CDR2 FQNEAQ (reference sequence). The CDR3 length is 15 residues. The chain's CDR3 is CASSSGTGLYDEQFF. The CDR3 DNA is TGTGCCAGCAGCAGCGGGACTGGTCTGTACGATGAGCAGTTCTTC. The variable domain in full, completed from reference TRBV7-9 and TRBJ2-1, reads DTGVSQNPRHKITKRGQNVTFRCDPISEHNRLYWYRQTLGQGPEFLTYFQNEAQLEKSRLLSDRFSAERPKGSFSTLEIQRTEQGDSAMYLCASSSGTGLYDEQFFGPGTRLTVL.

There are many counts of this clonotype. This sequence joins TRBV11-2 and TRBJ1-2; 7 positions match TRBD1. Germline V lookup: CDR1 SGHAT, CDR2 FQNNGV. The J segment lost 2 bases and the V segment lost 4 bases, leaving 4 bases of the junction unmatched. The CDR3 loop spans 14 amino acids. The chain's CDR3 is CASSSRGPNYGYTF. The CDR3, as DNA: TGTGCCAGCAGCTCGAGGGGGCCCAACTATGGCTACACCTTC.

This chain connects TRBV5-1 to TRBJ2-3; 12 nucleotides align to TRBD2. Germline V gene data show CDR1 as SGHRS and CDR2 as YFSETQ. The length of the CDR3 is 15 residues. V lost 4 bases to trimming and J lost 6 bases; unmatched junction nucleotides: 6. The CDR3 nucleotides are TGCGCCAGCAGCGAACCTAGCGGGGGGGCCGATACGCAGTATTTT. This sequence encodes CASSEPSGGADTQYF.

This rearrangement joins TRBV7-6 to TRBJ2-5; 10 nucleotides agree with TRBD2. The CDR3 totals 15 residues. From germline, CDR1 is SGHVS and CDR2 FNYEAQ. J lost 11 bases, V lost 3 bases, and 12 bases had no gene match. The CDR3 sequence: CASSFLAGAFNEQYF. Written as DNA, the CDR3 is TGTGCCAGCAGCTTTCTAGCGGGGGCCTTCAATGAGCAGTACTTC.

The chain uses TRBV12-3 or TRBV12-4 and TRBJ2-1, with 7 bases fitting TRBD1. Trimming took 6 bases from V and 0 from J; bases not matched to a gene: 8. The CDR3 covers 16 residues. The CDR3 loop reads CASRDYRDSSYNEQFF. CDR3 in DNA: TGTGCCAGCAGGGATTACCGGGACAGCTCCTACAATGAGCAGTTCTTC.

Note on this clonotype: Germline is not matched at one junction end, which may reflect a read error. V usage is TRBV10-2 and J usage is TRBJ2-7; 7 positions match TRBD1. CDR1 and CDR2 from the germline V gene are WSHSY and SAAADI. The CDR3 runs to 14 residues. CDR3 sequence reads: CPSSENRQGYEQYF. In DNA form, the CDR3 reads TGCCCCAGCAGTGAAAACCGACAGGGATACGAGCAGTACTTC.

This clonotype was observed a handful of times. This chain connects TRBV27 to TRBJ2-7; D call uncertain. V lost 2 bases and J lost 5, with 13 bases in between. Germline V gene sequence: CDR1 MNHEY, CDR2 SMNVEV (reference sequence). CDR3 length: 14 amino acids. The CDR3 sequence: CASSLPHMGDEQYF. CDR3 DNA: TGTGCCAGCAGTTTACCCCATATGGGCGACGAGCAGTACTTC.

The chain is built from TRBV29-1 and TRBJ2-5; D remains unclear. Germline-derived CDR1 and CDR2 are SQVTM and ANQGSEA. Trimming removed 4 bases from V and 2 bases from J, with 14 bases in between. The CDR3 has 14 amino acids. For the CDR3, the DNA is TGCAGCGTTGCTCCCTTGTTGACTCAAGAGACCCAGTACTTC. Translated, it gives CSVAPLLTQETQYF.

Remarks on this clonotype: The junction differs from germline at one of its ends, possibly a read error. This rearrangement joins TRBV12-3 or TRBV12-4 to TRBJ2-3; 8 nucleotides match TRBD2. The CDR3 covers 13 residues. The CDR3 coding sequence is TGTGCCAGCAGTATAGCGGGACGAGATACGCAGTATTTT. It specifies CASSIAGRDTQYF.

The rearrangement uses TRBV4-1 and TRBJ2-1; 11 bases fit TRBD2. Germline CDR1 MGHRA, CDR2 YSYEKL. The CDR3 is 16 residues long. Trimming took 4 bases from V and 4 from J; bases not matched to a gene: 6. CDR3 residues: CASSPKGLAAYNEQFF. CDR3 bases: TGCGCCAGCAGCCCCAAGGGACTAGCGGCTTACAATGAGCAGTTCTTC.

This clonotype was seen a handful of times. The gene calls are TRBV20-1 and TRBJ1-4; D is ambiguous. Trimming removed 3 bases from V and 7 bases from J, with 15 bases in between. Per the germline V gene, CDR1 is DFQATT and CDR2 is SNEGSKA (reference sequence). This CDR3 has 14 amino acids. In DNA, the CDR3 is TGCAGTGCTAGGGCGGCGGGAATCAGTGAAAAACTGTTTTTT. This encodes CSARAAGISEKLFF.

This clonotype was recorded a few times. The rearrangement joins TRBV5-1 to TRBJ2-7, with TRBD1 as a possible D gene (6 bases). The CDR3 is 16 residues long. Germline CDR1 is SGHRS and CDR2 is YFSETQ. Deletions cut 4 bases from V and 2 bases from J, with 19 bases between. The CDR3 spells CASSLSLGQNPYEQYF. The CDR3 bases are TGCGCCAGCAGCCTCTCTCTCGGACAGAACCCCTACGAGCAGTACTTC.

This chain connects TRBV20-1 to TRBJ1-3; D not resolved. This CDR3 has 15 amino acids. V was cut by 5 bases and J by 0 bases, with 14 bases left in between. In germline, CDR1 is DFQATT, CDR2 SNEGSKA (reference sequence). The CDR3 reads CSAVGEEISGNTIYF. DNA for the CDR3: TGCAGTGCTGTCGGAGAAGAAATCTCTGGAAACACCATATATTTT.

Here the CDR3 DNA reads TGTGCCAGCAGCCAAGTAGGGCTAGCGGGACCCTACTTGAACACCGGGGAGCTGTTTTTT. As protein: CASSQVGLAGPYLNTGELFF. The rearrangement joins TRBV3-1 to TRBJ2-2; TRBD2 agrees at 9 bases. The V gene's germline CDR1 is LGHDT and CDR2 YNNKEL (reference sequence). The junction had 13 bases not matched to a gene; V was cut back by 1 base and J by 1 base. There are 20 residues in the CDR3.

This clonotype was recorded a few times. V is TRBV12-3 or TRBV12-4 and J is TRBJ2-1; 8 bases match TRBD2. Trimming cost V 5 bases and J 7 bases; bases outside gene matches: 10. The CDR3 extends over 15 amino acids. CDR3 region: CASSQSAGGQNEQFF. Written as DNA, the CDR3 is TGTGCCAGCAGTCAGAGTGCGGGGGGTCAAAATGAGCAGTTCTTC.

The count of this clonotype is one. This sequence joins TRBV10-3 and TRBJ1-1; D may be TRBD1 (5 bases). There are 13 residues in the CDR3. Germline-derived CDR1 and CDR2 are ENHRY and SYGVKD. Trimming took 6 bases from V and 1 from J, leaving 9 bases between them. The CDR3 sequence: CAIRAGTNTEAFF. The CDR3, as DNA: TGTGCCATCAGAGCCGGGACGAACACTGAAGCTTTCTTT.

This clonotype has only a few counts. The rearrangement uses TRBV7-2 and TRBJ1-2; D is unresolved. Germline CDR1 is SGHTA and CDR2 is FQGNSA. This CDR3 spans 14 amino acids. V was clipped by 2 bases and J by 6 bases, with 13 bases between them. CDR3 residues: CASSLRGWADGYTF. The CDR3 DNA is TGTGCCAGCAGCTTACGCGGGTGGGCGGATGGCTACACCTTC. The complete variable domain, with remaining parts taken from reference TRBV7-2 and TRBJ1-2, reads GAGVSQSPSNKVTEKGKDVELRCDPISGHTALYWYRQSLGQGLEFLIYFQGNSAPDKSGLPSDRFSAERTGGSVSTLTIQRTQQEDSAVYLCASSLRGWADGYTFGSGTRLTVV.